The source of this T cell receptor beta chain is a study of blood T cell repertoires in COVID-19. The overall study: Material from acute and convalescent COVID-19 was sourced from the United States, Italy and Spain.

Original processing methods: Cell counts per sample came from amplifying reference gene primers. Here immunoSEQ multiplex PCR was the method, and the copy in TCRdb shows in-frame clones only, minus some. D and trimming were read from the DNA, whereas the V and J calls and clone size are those reported in that table. Of around 500,000 clones in the sample, around nine tenths were seen once. Germline V gene data show CDR1 as WNHNN and CDR2 as SYGVQD (reference sequence). The CDR3 covers 16 residues. J lost 6 bases, V lost 0 bases, and 8 bases had no gene match. This sequence originates from a woman aged 40 to 50 who had recovered from COVID-19. The V gene is TRBV10-1, the J gene TRBJ2-1; TRBD2 matches 7 bases. Sequencing was carried out using PBMCs or T cells enriched from blood (not recorded which). CDR3 bases: TGCGCCAGCAGTGAGTCGAAAGCGGGGCTGGGCAATGAGCAGTTCTTC. Translation gives CASSESKAGLGNEQFF.